A selection of T cell receptor beta chains follows, all from one sample in a study of blood T cell repertoires in COVID-19. Generated by immunoSEQ multiplex PCR, the TCRdb table keeps only in-frame clones and is missing some. This table holds just under 350,000 clones, more than 75% found once. The sample was peripheral blood. The receptors were gathered from a woman between 50 and 59 years old with COVID-19, enrolled during active disease. Each CDR3 is given with its conserved first and last residue. The D gene is left open where the match is weak. Expanded clones are given a class, and other clones once, few, many or no size at all.

d_call | j_call | v_call | clone_size | cdr3_aa | cdr3_nt
- | TRBJ2-7 | TRBV19 | once | CASREGGSYEQYF | TGTGCCAGTAGGGAGGGAGGCTCCTACGAGCAGTACTTC
TRBD1 | TRBJ1-1 | TRBV5-1 | - | CASSIGQGYTEAFF | TGCGCCAGCAGCATCGGACAGGGATACACTGAAGCTTTCTTT
- | TRBJ2-1 | TRBV5-6 | few | CASSLAQGYNEQFF | TGTGCCAGCAGCTTGGCACAGGGTTACAATGAGCAGTTCTTC
- | TRBJ1-5 | TRBV27 | - | CASRTASTYSNQPQHF | TGTGCCAGCAGGACAGCATCGACATATAGCAATCAGCCCCAGCATTTT
TRBD2 | TRBJ2-7 | TRBV5-4 | - | CASSTRTSGSYEQYF | TGTGCCAGCAGCACAAGGACTAGCGGCTCCTACGAGCAGTACTTC
TRBD2 | TRBJ2-2 | TRBV19 | once | CASSIVGAGEITGELFF | TGTGCCAGTAGTATAGTTGGAGCGGGAGAGATCACCGGGGAGCTGTTTTTT
- | TRBJ2-7 | TRBV10-3 | - | CAISSRGSYEQYF | TGTGCCATCAGTTCCCGGGGGTCCTACGAGCAGTACTTC
TRBD2 | TRBJ2-1 | TRBV14 | once | CASSSSGSVYNEQFF | TGTGCCAGCAGCTCCAGCGGGAGTGTCTACAATGAGCAGTTCTTC
- | TRBJ2-3 | TRBV30 | - | CAWSLRGTDTQYF | TGTGCCTGGTCGCTCCGGGGCACAGATACGCAGTATTTT
- | TRBJ1-1 | TRBV7-6 | - | CASSFSKPGEDTEAFF | TGTGCCAGCAGCTTTTCGAAACCCGGGGAGGACACTGAAGCTTTCTTT
TRBD2 | TRBJ2-5 | TRBV6-2/TRBV6-3 | - | CASSPGLAGGQETQYF | TGTGCCAGCAGCCCTGGACTAGCGGGAGGCCAAGAGACCCAGTACTTC
TRBD2 | TRBJ2-1 | TRBV5-6 | - | CASSLVGLALYNEQFF | TGTGCCAGCAGCTTGGTCGGACTAGCGTTGTACAATGAGCAGTTCTTC
TRBD2 | TRBJ2-1 | TRBV19 | - | CASTSLAGPRGNEQFF | TGTGCCAGTACATCGCTAGCGGGACCCCGGGGGAATGAGCAGTTCTTC
TRBD1 | TRBJ1-2 | TRBV5-6 | - | CASSLPGGTSNYGYTF | TGTGCCAGCAGCTTACCAGGGGGTACTTCGAACTATGGCTACACCTTC
TRBD1 | TRBJ1-5 | TRBV7-9 | few | CASSSQGAVNQPQHF | TGTGCCAGCAGCTCACAGGGGGCGGTTAATCAGCCCCAGCATTTT
- | TRBJ2-6 | TRBV15 | - | CATSRDSGGANVLTF | TGTGCCACCAGCAGAGATTCAGGAGGGGCCAACGTCCTGACTTTC
TRBD2 | TRBJ2-7 | TRBV28 | - | CASSIGGDRDIYEQYF | TGTGCCAGCAGTATTGGGGGGGACCGAGACATCTACGAGCAGTACTTC
- | TRBJ1-1 | TRBV23-1 | - | CASSSGAEAFF | TGCGCCAGCAGTTCAGGGGCTGAAGCTTTCTTT
- | TRBJ2-7 | TRBV18 | once | CASSPGLTNYEQYF | TGTGCCAGCTCACCGGGACTCACAAACTACGAGCAGTACTTC
TRBD1 | TRBJ1-4 | TRBV2 | - | CASRRQGGGEKLFF | TGTGCCAGCAGGAGACAGGGCGGCGGGGAAAAACTGTTTTTT
TRBD1 | TRBJ1-2 | TRBV6-1 | - | CASSEALRTGNYGYTF | TGTGCCAGCAGTGAAGCGCTGCGGACAGGGAACTATGGCTACACCTTC
TRBD2 | TRBJ2-1 | TRBV19 | - | CASRRDYPSYNEQFF | TGTGCCAGTAGGAGGGACTATCCCTCCTACAATGAGCAGTTCTTC
TRBD1 | TRBJ2-3 | TRBV5-6 | few | CASSTRTGRTQYF | TGTGCCAGCAGCACCCGGACAGGAAGGACGCAGTATTTT
- | TRBJ1-5 | TRBV7-2 | once | CASSLDGGSNQPQHF | TGTGCCAGCAGCTTAGACGGGGGAAGCAATCAGCCCCAGCATTTT
- | TRBJ1-4 | TRBV5-1 | - | CASSFGRGDEKLFF | TGCGCCAGCAGCTTTGGCAGGGGAGATGAAAAACTGTTTTTT
TRBD1 | TRBJ1-2 | TRBV5-5 | - | CASSLAGTGQPYGYTF | TGTGCCAGCAGCTTAGCTGGGACAGGCCAACCCTATGGCTACACCTTC
- | TRBJ2-7 | TRBV27 | - | CASSFGGRGVYEQYF | TGTGCCAGCAGTTTCGGGGGCAGGGGGGTCTACGAGCAGTACTTC
TRBD2 | TRBJ2-2 | TRBV6-1 | - | CASSEARLAGATGELFF | TGTGCCAGCAGTGAAGCTCGGCTAGCGGGAGCCACCGGGGAGCTGTTTTTT
- | TRBJ1-5 | TRBV10-1 | - | CASSESLAVPQHF | TGCGCCAGCAGTGAGTCGTTGGCGGTGCCCCAGCATTTT